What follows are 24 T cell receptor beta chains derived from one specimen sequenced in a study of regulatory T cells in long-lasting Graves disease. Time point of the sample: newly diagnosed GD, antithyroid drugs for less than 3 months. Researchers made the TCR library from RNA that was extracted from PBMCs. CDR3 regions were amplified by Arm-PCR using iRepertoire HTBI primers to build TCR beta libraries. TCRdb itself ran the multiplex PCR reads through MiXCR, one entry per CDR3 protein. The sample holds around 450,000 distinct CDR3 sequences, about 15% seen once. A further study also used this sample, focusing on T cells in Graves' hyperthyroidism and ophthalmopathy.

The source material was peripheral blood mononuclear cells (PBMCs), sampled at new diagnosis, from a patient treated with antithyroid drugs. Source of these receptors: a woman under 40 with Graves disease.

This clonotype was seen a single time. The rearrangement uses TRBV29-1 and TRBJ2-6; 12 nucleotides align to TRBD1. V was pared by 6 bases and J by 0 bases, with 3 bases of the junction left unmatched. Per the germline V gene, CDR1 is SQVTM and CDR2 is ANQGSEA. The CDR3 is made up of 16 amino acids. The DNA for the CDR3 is TGCAGCGTGGGACAGGGGGCGGCCTCTGGGGCCAACGTCCTGACTTTC. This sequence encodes CSVGQGAASGANVLTF.

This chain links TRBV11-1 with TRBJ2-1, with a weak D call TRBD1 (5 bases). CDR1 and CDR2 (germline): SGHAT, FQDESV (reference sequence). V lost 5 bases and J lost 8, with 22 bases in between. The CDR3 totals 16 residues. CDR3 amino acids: CASSPMARGKYDEQFF. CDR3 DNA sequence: TGTGCCAGCAGCCCCATGGCTAGGGGCAAGTACGATGAGCAGTTCTTC.

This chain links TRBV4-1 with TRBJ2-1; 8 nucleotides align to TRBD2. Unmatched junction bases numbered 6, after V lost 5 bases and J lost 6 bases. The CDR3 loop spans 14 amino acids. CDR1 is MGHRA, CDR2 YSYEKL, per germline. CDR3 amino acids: CASSRRGTSNEQFF. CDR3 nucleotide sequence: TGCGCCAGCAGCAGGCGCGGGACTAGCAATGAGCAGTTCTTC.

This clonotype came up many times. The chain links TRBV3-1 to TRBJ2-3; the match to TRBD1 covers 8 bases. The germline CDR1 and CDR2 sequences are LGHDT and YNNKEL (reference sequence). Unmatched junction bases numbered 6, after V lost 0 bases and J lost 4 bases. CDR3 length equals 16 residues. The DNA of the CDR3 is TGTGCCAGCAGCCAAGACAGGGGGCTTGGAGCAGATACGCAGTATTTT. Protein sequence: CASSQDRGLGADTQYF.

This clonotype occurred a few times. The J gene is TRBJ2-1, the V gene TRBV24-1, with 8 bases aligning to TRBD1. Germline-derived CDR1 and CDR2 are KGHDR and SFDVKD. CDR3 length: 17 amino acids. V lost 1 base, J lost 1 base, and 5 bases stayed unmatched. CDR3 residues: CATSDFTGGMSYNEQFF. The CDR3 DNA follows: TGTGCCACCAGTGATTTTACAGGGGGGATGTCCTACAATGAGCAGTTCTTC.

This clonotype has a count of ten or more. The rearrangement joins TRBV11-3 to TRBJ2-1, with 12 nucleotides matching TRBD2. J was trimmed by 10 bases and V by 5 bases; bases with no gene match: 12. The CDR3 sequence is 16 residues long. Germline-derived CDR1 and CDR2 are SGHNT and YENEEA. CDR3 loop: CASSPGGLAGPGEQFF. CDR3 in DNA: TGTGCCAGCAGCCCCGGGGGACTAGCGGGTCCCGGGGAGCAGTTCTTC.

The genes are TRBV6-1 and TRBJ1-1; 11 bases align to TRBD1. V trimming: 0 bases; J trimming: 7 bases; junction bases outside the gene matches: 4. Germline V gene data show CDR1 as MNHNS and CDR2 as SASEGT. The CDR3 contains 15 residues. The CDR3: CASSEARGTGGEAFF. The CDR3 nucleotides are TGTGCCAGCAGTGAAGCGAGGGGGACAGGGGGTGAAGCTTTCTTT.

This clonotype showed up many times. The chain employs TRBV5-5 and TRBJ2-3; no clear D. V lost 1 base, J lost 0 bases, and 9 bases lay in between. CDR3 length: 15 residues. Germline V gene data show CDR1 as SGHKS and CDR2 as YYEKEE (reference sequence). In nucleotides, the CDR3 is TGTGCCAGCAGCTTGAGTTTCGGGAGCACAGATACGCAGTATTTT. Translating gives CASSLSFGSTDTQYF.

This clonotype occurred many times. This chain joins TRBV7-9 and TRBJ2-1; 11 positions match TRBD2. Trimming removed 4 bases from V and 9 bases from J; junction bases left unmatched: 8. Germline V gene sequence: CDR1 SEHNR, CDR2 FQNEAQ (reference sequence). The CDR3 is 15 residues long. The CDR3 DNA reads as TGTGCCAGCAGCTCCCCACTAGCGGGAGCGGGTGAGCAGTTCTTC. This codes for CASSSPLAGAGEQFF.

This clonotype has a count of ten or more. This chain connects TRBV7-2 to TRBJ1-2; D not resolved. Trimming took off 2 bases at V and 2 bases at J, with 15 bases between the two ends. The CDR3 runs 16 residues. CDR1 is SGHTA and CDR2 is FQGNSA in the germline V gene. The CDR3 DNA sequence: TGTGCCAGCAGCTTACTGGGAGCGGGATCCAACTATGGCTACACCTTC. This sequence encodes CASSLLGAGSNYGYTF.

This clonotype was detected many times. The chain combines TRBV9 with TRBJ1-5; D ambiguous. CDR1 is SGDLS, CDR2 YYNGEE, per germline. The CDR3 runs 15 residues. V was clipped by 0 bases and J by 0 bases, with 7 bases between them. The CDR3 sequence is CASSVGGRSNQPQHF. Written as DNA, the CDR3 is TGTGCCAGCAGCGTAGGAGGTCGTAGCAATCAGCCCCAGCATTTT.

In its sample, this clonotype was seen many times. The CDR3 DNA is TGTGCCAGCTCACCGGACACCGCGTCCTCCTACGAGCAGTACTTC. Translation: CASSPDTASSYEQYF. The chain links TRBV18 to TRBJ2-7; weak D call: TRBD1 (5 bases). The germline V gene encodes CDR1 KGHSH and CDR2 LQKENI. V gave up 3 bases and J gave up 0 bases, with 12 bases separating them. CDR3 length: 15 amino acids.

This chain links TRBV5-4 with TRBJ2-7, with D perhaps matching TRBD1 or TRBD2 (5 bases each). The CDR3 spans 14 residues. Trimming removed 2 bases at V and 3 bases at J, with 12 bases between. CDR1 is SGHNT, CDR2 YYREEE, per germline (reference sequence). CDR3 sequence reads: CASSLPGPLYEQYF. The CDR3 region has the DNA TGTGCCAGCAGCTTACCGGGACCCCTCTACGAGCAGTACTTC. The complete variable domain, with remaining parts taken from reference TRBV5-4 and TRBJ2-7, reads ETGVTQSPTHLIKTRGQQVTLRCSSQSGHNTVSWYQQALGQGPQFIFQYYREEENGRGNFPPRFSGLQFPNYSSELNVNALELDDSALYLCASSLPGPLYEQYFGPGTRLTVT.

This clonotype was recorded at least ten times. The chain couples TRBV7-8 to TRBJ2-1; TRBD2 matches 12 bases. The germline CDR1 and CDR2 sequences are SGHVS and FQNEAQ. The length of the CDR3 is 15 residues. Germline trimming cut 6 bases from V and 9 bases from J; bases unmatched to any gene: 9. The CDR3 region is CASRGLAGGSGEQFF. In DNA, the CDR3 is TGTGCCAGCAGAGGGCTAGCGGGAGGGTCGGGTGAGCAGTTCTTC.

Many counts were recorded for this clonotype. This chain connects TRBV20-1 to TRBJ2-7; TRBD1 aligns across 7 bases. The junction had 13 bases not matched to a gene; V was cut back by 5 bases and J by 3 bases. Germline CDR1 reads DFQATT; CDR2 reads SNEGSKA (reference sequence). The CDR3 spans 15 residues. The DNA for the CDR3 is TGCAGTGCTCGAACCAAGACAGGGTTTAACTACGAGCAGTACTTC. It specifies CSARTKTGFNYEQYF.

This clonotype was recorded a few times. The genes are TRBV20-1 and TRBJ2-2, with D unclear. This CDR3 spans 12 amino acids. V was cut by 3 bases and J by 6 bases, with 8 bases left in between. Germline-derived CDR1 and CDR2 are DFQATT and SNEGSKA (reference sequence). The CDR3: CSARRGAGELFF. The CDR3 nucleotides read TGCAGTGCTAGGAGAGGCGCCGGGGAGCTGTTTTTT.

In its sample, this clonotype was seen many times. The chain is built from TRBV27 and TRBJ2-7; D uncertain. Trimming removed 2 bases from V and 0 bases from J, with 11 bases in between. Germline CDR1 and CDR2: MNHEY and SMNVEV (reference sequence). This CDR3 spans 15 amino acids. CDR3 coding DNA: TGTGCCAGCAGTTTAAAAGCTGAAGGCTCCTACGAGCAGTACTTC. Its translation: CASSLKAEGSYEQYF.

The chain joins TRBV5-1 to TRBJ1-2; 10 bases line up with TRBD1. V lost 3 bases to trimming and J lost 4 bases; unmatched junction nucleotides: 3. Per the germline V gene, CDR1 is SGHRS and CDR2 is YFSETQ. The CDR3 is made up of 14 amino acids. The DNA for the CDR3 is TGCGCCAGCAGCTCCCGGACAGGGGGCTATGGCTACACCTTC. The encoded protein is CASSSRTGGYGYTF.

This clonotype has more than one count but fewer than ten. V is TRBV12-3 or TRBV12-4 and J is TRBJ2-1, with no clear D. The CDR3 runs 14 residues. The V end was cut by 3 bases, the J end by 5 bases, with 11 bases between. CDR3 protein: CASSFLDGDNEQFF. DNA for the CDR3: TGTGCCAGCAGTTTTCTGGACGGTGACAATGAGCAGTTCTTC.

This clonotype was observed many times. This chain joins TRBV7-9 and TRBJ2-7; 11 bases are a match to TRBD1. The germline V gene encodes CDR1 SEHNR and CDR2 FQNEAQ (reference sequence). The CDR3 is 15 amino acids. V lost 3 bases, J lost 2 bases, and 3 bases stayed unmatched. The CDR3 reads CASSLGQGDTYEQYF. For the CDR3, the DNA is TGTGCCAGCAGCTTGGGACAGGGGGATACCTACGAGCAGTACTTC.

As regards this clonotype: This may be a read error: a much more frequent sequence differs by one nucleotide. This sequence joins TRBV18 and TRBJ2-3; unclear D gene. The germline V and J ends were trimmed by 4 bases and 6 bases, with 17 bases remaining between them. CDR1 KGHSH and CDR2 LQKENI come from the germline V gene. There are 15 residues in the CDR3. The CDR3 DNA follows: TGTGCCAGCTCACTATCCAGTCTAGTTGTGGATACGCAGTATTTT. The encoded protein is CASSLSSLVVDTQYF.

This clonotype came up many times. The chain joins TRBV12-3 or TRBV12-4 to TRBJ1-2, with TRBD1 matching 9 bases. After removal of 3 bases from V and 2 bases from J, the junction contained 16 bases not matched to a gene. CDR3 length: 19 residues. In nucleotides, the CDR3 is TGTGCCAGCAGTTTCCCCGCCGGGACAGGGAGTAATGAGAACTATGGCTACACCTTC. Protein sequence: CASSFPAGTGSNENYGYTF.

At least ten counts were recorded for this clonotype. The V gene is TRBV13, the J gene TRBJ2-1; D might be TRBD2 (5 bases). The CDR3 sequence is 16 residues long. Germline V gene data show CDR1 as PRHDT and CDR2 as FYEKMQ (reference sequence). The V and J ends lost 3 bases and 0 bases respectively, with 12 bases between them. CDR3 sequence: CASSFPTGSSYNEQFF. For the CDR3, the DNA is TGTGCCAGCAGCTTCCCGACTGGGAGCTCCTACAATGAGCAGTTCTTC.

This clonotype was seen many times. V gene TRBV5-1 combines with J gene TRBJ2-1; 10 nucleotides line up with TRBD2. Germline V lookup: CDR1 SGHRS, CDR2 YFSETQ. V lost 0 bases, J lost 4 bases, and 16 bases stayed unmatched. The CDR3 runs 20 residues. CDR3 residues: CASSLVGLAGDSFDYNEQFF. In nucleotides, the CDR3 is TGCGCCAGCAGCTTGGTAGGGCTAGCGGGAGACAGTTTCGATTACAATGAGCAGTTCTTC. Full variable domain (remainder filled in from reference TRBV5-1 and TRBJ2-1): KAGVTQTPRYLIKTRGQQVTLSCSPISGHRSVSWYQQTPGQGLQFLFEYFSETQRNKGNFPGRFSGRQFSNSRSEMNVSTLELGDSALYLCASSLVGLAGDSFDYNEQFFGPGTRLTVL.